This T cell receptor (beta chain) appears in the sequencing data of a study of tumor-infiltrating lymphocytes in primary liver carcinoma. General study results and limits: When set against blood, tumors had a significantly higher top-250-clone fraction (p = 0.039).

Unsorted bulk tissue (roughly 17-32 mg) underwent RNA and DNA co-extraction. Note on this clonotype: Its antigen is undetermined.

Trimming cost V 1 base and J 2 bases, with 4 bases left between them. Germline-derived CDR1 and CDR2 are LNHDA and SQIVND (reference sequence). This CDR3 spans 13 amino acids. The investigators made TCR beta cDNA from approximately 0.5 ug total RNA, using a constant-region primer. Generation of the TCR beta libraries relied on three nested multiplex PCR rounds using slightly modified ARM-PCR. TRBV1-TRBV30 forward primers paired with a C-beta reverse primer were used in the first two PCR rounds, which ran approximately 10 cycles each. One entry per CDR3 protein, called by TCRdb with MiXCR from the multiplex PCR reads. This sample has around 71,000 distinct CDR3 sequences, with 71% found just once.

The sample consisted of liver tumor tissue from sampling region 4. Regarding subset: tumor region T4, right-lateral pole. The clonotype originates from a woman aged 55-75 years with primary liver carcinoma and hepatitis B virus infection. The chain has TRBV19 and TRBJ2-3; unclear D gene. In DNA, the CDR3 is TGTGCCAGTAGTATAGTTCCCACAGATACGCAGTATTTT. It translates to CASSIVPTDTQYF.